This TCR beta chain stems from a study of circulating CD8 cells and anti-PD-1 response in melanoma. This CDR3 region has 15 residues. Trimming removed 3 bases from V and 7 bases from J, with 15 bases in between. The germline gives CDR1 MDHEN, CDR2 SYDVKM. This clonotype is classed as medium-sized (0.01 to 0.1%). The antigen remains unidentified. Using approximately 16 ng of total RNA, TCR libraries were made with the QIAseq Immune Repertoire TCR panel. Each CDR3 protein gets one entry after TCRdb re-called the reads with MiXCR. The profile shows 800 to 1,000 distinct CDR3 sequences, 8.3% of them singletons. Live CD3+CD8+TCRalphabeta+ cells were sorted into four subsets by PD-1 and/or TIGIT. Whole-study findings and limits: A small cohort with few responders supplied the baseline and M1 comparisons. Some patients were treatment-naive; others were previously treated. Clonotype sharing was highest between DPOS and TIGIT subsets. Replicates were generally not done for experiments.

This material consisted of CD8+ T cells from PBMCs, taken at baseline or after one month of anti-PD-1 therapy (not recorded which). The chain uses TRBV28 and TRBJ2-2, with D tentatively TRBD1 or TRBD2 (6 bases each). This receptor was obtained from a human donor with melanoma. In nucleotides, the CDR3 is TGTGCCAGCAGTTTTATTGGGGGGCGCGGCGGGGAGCTGTTTTTT. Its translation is CASSFIGGRGGELFF.